The T cell receptor beta chain under discussion was sequenced for a study of blood T cell repertoires in COVID-19. Here immunoSEQ multiplex PCR was the method, and the copy in TCRdb shows in-frame clones only, minus some. The sample has more than 90,000 clones, 82% seen once. CDR1 and CDR2 (germline): KGHSH, LQKENI. This CDR3 is 15 amino acids long. V lost 0 bases and J 8 bases, leaving 13 bases between the germline ends. The rearrangement links TRBV18 to TRBJ1-4; TRBD1 might be the D (5 bases). The source of this sequence is a man between 70 and 80 years old with acute or convalescent COVID-19. Sequenced: peripheral blood. The CDR3 sequence is CASSPPGREGEKLFF. CDR3 bases: TGTGCCAGCTCACCACCGGGCAGGGAAGGCGAAAAACTGTTTTTT.